Presented here are 27 T cell receptor beta chains from one specimen sequenced in a study of radiation and T cells in renal cell carcinoma. Time point described: blood 4 weeks post-SBRT, at nephrectomy. Noted treatment: 15 Gy SBRT to primary tumor, nephrectomy 4 weeks later. Libraries were prepared by immunoSEQ multiplex PCR; TCRdb keeps only in-frame clonotypes and omits some of them. Of roughly 160,000 clones detected, 88% appear once; the ten largest clones hold about 11%. Here the sequenced sample was blood, taken from a patient whose treatment included radiotherapy and nephrectomy. All receptors derive from a woman in her forties or fifties with renal cell carcinoma.

The chain combines TRBV7-9 with TRBJ1-2; D ambiguous. This CDR3 comprises 13 residues. The V end was cut by 0 bases, the J end by 1 base, with 3 bases between. CDR1 and CDR2 (germline): SEHNR, FQNEAQ (reference sequence). The CDR3 sequence is CASSLALNYGYTF. CDR3 nucleotides: TGTGCCAGCAGCTTAGCCCTTAACTATGGCTACACCTTC.

This rearrangement joins TRBV4-1 to TRBJ2-1, with TRBD2 matching 7 bases. This CDR3 comprises 14 residues. CDR1 is MGHRA, CDR2 YSYEKL, per germline. The trim removed 6 bases at V and 0 bases at J, leaving 2 bases unmatched. CDR3 region: CASRRGGSYNEQFF. CDR3 sequence (DNA): TGCGCCAGCAGGCGCGGGGGCTCCTACAATGAGCAGTTCTTC.

J is TRBJ2-2 and V is TRBV2; D may be TRBD2 (6 bases). The CDR3 consists of 15 residues. The V gene's germline CDR1 is SNHLY and CDR2 FYNNEI. V lost 8 bases and J lost 3, with 16 bases in between. This chain's CDR3 is CASRRRGGDTGELFF. CDR3 DNA: TGTGCCAGCCGCAGGCGGGGCGGGGACACCGGGGAGCTGTTTTTT.

The genes are TRBV18 and TRBJ1-5; 8 bases align to TRBD1. V gave up 2 bases and J gave up 9 bases; unmatched junction bases: 12. The length of the CDR3 is 16 residues. The V gene's germline CDR1 is KGHSH and CDR2 LQKENI. The CDR3 loop is CASSPKIQGAGGPQHF. CDR3 in DNA: TGTGCCAGCTCACCAAAGATTCAGGGGGCCGGTGGGCCCCAGCATTTT.

This chain joins TRBV18 and TRBJ2-4; TRBD2 agrees at 13 bases. CDR1 KGHSH and CDR2 LQKENI come from the germline V gene. This CDR3 has 21 amino acids. V lost 1 base and J lost 2; bases outside the gene matches: 14. The CDR3 DNA is TGTGCCAGCTCACCACGTTTACTAGCGGGGGGGCTGCTAGAGACCAAAAACATTCAGTACTTC. Its protein product is CASSPRLLAGGLLETKNIQYF.

In this sample, this clone is medium-sized. This chain joins TRBV6-5 and TRBJ2-1, with D possibly being TRBD1 (6 bases). V was clipped by 0 bases and J by 9 bases, with 12 bases between them. Germline assignment: CDR1 MNHEY and CDR2 SVGAGI. The CDR3 runs 14 residues. The CDR3: CASSYSPGTIEQFF. For the CDR3, the DNA is TGTGCCAGCAGTTACTCGCCTGGGACAATTGAGCAGTTCTTC.

The J gene is TRBJ1-6, the V gene TRBV7-8; 8 bases are shared with TRBD1. V lost 4 bases and J lost 8; bases outside the gene matches: 7. The CDR3 length is 15 residues. Germline assignment: CDR1 SGHVS and CDR2 FQNEAQ. The chain's CDR3 is CASSSRQGAYSPLHF. CDR3 sequence (DNA): TGTGCCAGCAGCTCCCGTCAGGGGGCATATTCACCCCTCCACTTT.

J is TRBJ2-5 and V is TRBV2; a possible D gene is TRBD2 (5 bases). Germline V gene lookup returns CDR1 SNHLY and CDR2 FYNNEI. V lost 7 bases and J lost 5, with 8 bases in between. This CDR3 spans 11 amino acids. In DNA, the CDR3 is TGTGCCAGCAAATTAGCGGAGACCCAGTACTTC. The encoded protein is CASKLAETQYF.

This clone occurred once. The rearrangement links TRBV7-6 to TRBJ2-7; TRBD1 aligns across 11 bases. The CDR3 is 17 residues long. With V trimmed by 5 bases and J by 1 base, 10 bases remained unmatched. Germline CDR1 and CDR2: SGHVS and FNYEAQ. The CDR3 loop is CASSLWGTGGESYEQYF. CDR3 coding DNA: TGTGCCAGCAGCCTATGGGGGACAGGGGGTGAGTCCTACGAGCAGTACTTC. The whole variable domain, remainder taken from reference TRBV7-6 and TRBJ2-7, is GAGVSQSPRYKVTKRGQDVALRCDPISGHVSLYWYRQALGQGPEFLTYFNYEAQQDKSGLPNDRFSAERPEGSISTLTIQRTEQRDSAMYRCASSLWGTGGESYEQYFGPGTRLTVT.

The V and J genes are TRBV6-6 and TRBJ1-6, with D tentatively TRBD1 (5 bases). CDR3 size: 12 residues. Germline loops: CDR1 MNHNY, CDR2 SVGAGI (reference sequence). The V and J ends lost 6 bases and 8 bases respectively, with 8 bases between them. The CDR3 DNA sequence: TGTGCCAGCAGCGGGGCTTATTCACCCCTCCACTTT. It encodes CASSGAYSPLHF.

The V call is TRBV6-1, the J call TRBJ1-5, with a possible D match to TRBD1 (6 bases). This CDR3 contains 13 residues. V lost 6 bases, J lost 4 bases, and 10 bases lay in between. Germline CDR1 reads MNHNS; CDR2 reads SASEGT. This chain's CDR3 is CASSSGQNQPQHF. CDR3 in DNA: TGTGCCAGCAGCTCGGGACAAAATCAGCCCCAGCATTTT.

The CDR3 DNA follows: TGCGCCAGCAGCGGACCCAGGGGGAGCACTGAAGCTTTCTTT. It is translated as CASSGPRGSTEAFF. The chain carries TRBV4-3 and TRBJ1-1, with TRBD1 matching 7 bases. The CDR3 has 14 residues. V lost 5 bases, J lost 4 bases, and 7 bases stayed unmatched. The V gene's germline CDR1 is LGHNA and CDR2 YSLEER.

The chain joins TRBV25-1 to TRBJ2-2; TRBD2 matches at 7 bases. CDR1 MGHDK and CDR2 SYGVNS come from the germline V gene. With V trimmed by 6 bases and J by 4 bases, 5 bases remained unmatched. This CDR3 is 14 amino acids long. In nucleotides, the CDR3 is TGTGCCAGCAGGCCTGGCGGGAGCACCGGGGAGCTGTTTTTT. This translates into CASRPGGSTGELFF.

The count of this clone is one. The genes are TRBV7-3 and TRBJ1-1; a possible D gene is TRBD1 (6 bases). The ends were cut back, 5 bases at V and 2 bases at J, with 9 bases in the middle. Germline V gives CDR1 SGHTA, CDR2 FQGTGA. CDR3 length: 13 residues. In DNA form, the CDR3 reads TGTGCCAGCAGCGAGGACAGTAACACTGAAGCTTTCTTT. Amino acid sequence: CASSEDSNTEAFF.

The gene calls are TRBV7-3 and TRBJ2-6; D not resolved. The V gene's germline CDR1 is SGHTA and CDR2 FQGTGA. There are 19 residues in the CDR3. V was pared by 5 bases and J by 0 bases, with 20 bases between. The CDR3 nucleotides read TGTGCCAGCAGCGCCCGGGCGATGTCGCCCTTCTCTGGGGCCAACGTCCTGACTTTC. Its translation: CASSARAMSPFSGANVLTF.

V is TRBV7-9 and J is TRBJ2-7; 8 nucleotides align to TRBD2. The CDR3 spans 15 residues. V shed 5 bases, J shed 1 base, and the junction held 7 bases outside the gene matches. Germline loops: CDR1 SEHNR, CDR2 FQNEAQ (reference sequence). The CDR3 nucleotides are TGTGCCAGCAGCCCCCTCTCTAGCGGGTCCTACGAGCAGTACTTC. It codes for CASSPLSSGSYEQYF. The full variable domain, rest sourced from reference TRBV7-9 and TRBJ2-7, is DTGVSQNPRHKITKRGQNVTFRCDPISEHNRLYWYRQTLGQGPEFLTYFQNEAQLEKSRLLSDRFSAERPKGSFSTLEIQRTEQGDSAMYLCASSPLSSGSYEQYFGPGTRLTVT.

The J gene is TRBJ1-2, the V gene TRBV5-4; D is possibly TRBD1 (5 bases). CDR1 is SGHNT, CDR2 YYREEE, per germline (reference sequence). Trimming pared 4 bases from V and 4 bases from J, leaving 11 bases between. The CDR3 loop spans 13 amino acids. DNA of the CDR3: TGTGCCAGCAGCCGAGGGACCTTCTATGGCTACACCTTC. It translates to CASSRGTFYGYTF.

This chain connects TRBV7-3 to TRBJ2-1; 15 bases match TRBD2. Trimming at V came to 2 bases and at J to 0 bases, leaving 8 bases not matched to a gene. The germline gives CDR1 SGHTA, CDR2 FQGTGA. The CDR3 is made up of 20 amino acids. This CDR3 is CASSLPPGLAGGSSYNEQFF. The CDR3 coding sequence is TGTGCCAGCAGCTTACCCCCGGGACTAGCGGGGGGCAGCTCCTACAATGAGCAGTTCTTC.

The chain links TRBV7-9 to TRBJ1-5, with 11 bases fitting TRBD1. This CDR3 comprises 16 residues. After removal of 5 bases from V and 7 bases from J, the junction contained 10 bases not matched to a gene. Germline CDR1 SEHNR, CDR2 FQNEAQ (reference sequence). The CDR3 region has the DNA TGTGCCAGCAGCCCCGGGACAGGGGGAACTAACCAGCCCCAGCATTTT. Translating it yields CASSPGTGGTNQPQHF.

The chain recombines TRBV12-5 with TRBJ1-3, with D maybe TRBD1 (6 bases). This CDR3 has 16 residues. Germline lookup yields CDR1 LGHNT and CDR2 FRNRAP. Trimming stripped 3 bases from V and 2 bases from J, with 14 bases between. CDR3 sequence reads: CASGFLIQGTGNTIYF. CDR3 DNA sequence: TGTGCTAGTGGTTTCCTTATACAGGGAACTGGAAACACCATATATTTT. Complete variable domain (other parts from reference TRBV12-5 and TRBJ1-3): DARVTQTPRHKVTEMGQEVTMRCQPILGHNTVFWYRQTMMQGLELLAYFRNRAPLDDSGMPKDRFSAEMPDATLATLKIQPSEPRDSAVYFCASGFLIQGTGNTIYFGEGSWLTVV.

This chain links TRBV5-1 with TRBJ2-1, with a weak D call TRBD1 (5 bases). Germline V CDR1 and CDR2: SGHRS, YFSETQ. The CDR3 consists of 13 residues. V lost 0 bases and J 7 bases, leaving 8 bases between the germline ends. CDR3 bases: TGCGCCAGCAGCTTGGCAGGGTTTAATGAGCAGTTCTTC. It is translated as CASSLAGFNEQFF.

This clone showed up just a few times. This rearrangement joins TRBV20-1 to TRBJ2-1; D call uncertain. The CDR3 is made up of 11 amino acids. CDR1 DFQATT and CDR2 SNEGSKA come from the germline V gene (reference sequence). V was cut by 4 bases and J by 3 bases, with 4 bases left in between. DNA of the CDR3: TGCAGTGCTAAGTTCTACAATGAGCAGTTCTTC. Translating it yields CSAKFYNEQFF.

The sample holds one count of this clone. The CDR3 sequence: CASSTLAGGPIYEQYF. CDR3 nucleotides: TGTGCCAGTAGTACATTAGCGGGGGGCCCCATCTACGAGCAGTACTTC. The J gene is TRBJ2-7, the V gene TRBV19; 10 bases match TRBD2. The CDR3 is 16 amino acids. The junction had 9 bases not matched to a gene; V was cut back by 4 bases and J by 3 bases. The germline CDR1 and CDR2 sequences are LNHDA and SQIVND (reference sequence).

V usage is TRBV19 and J usage is TRBJ2-2; a weak D match, TRBD2 (7 bases). CDR3 length equals 18 residues. Germline CDR1 is LNHDA and CDR2 is SQIVND (reference sequence). Trimming took 7 bases from V and 0 from J, leaving 21 bases between them. This CDR3 reads CASIKTSSGGTNTGELFF. In DNA, the CDR3 is TGTGCCAGTATTAAAACCAGTTCGGGGGGCACGAACACCGGGGAGCTGTTTTTT. The full variable domain, with the rest looked up from reference TRBV19 and TRBJ2-2, is DGGITQSPKYLFRKEGQNVTLSCEQNLNHDAMYWYRQDPGQGLRLIYYSQIVNDFQKGDIAEGYSVSREKKESFPLTVTSAQKNPTAFYLCASIKTSSGGTNTGELFFGEGSRLTVL.

This clone has just one count. V is TRBV7-9 and J is TRBJ1-2; D possibly corresponds to TRBD1 (6 bases). Per germline, CDR1 SEHNR and CDR2 FQNEAQ (reference sequence). Trimming stripped 5 bases from V and 4 bases from J, with 17 bases between. CDR3 size: 15 residues. The CDR3 nucleotides are TGTGCCAGCAGCCACCAGGGGCAGTGGGGCTATGGCTACACCTTC. Amino acids: CASSHQGQWGYGYTF.

The genes are TRBV19 and TRBJ1-5; D is undetermined. The ends were cut back, 6 bases at V and 4 bases at J, with 10 bases in the middle. Germline lookup yields CDR1 LNHDA and CDR2 SQIVND (reference sequence). The CDR3 is 13 residues long. The chain's CDR3 is CASSTNSNQPQHF. In DNA form, the CDR3 reads TGTGCCAGTAGCACAAACAGTAATCAGCCCCAGCATTTT.

A few counts support this clone. The chain employs TRBV18 and TRBJ1-2; perhaps TRBD1 as D (5 bases). The CDR3 spans 13 residues. V was shortened by 5 bases and J by 4 bases, with 11 bases between the two germline ends. Germline CDR1 reads KGHSH; CDR2 reads LQKENI. CDR3 DNA sequence: TGTGCCAGCTCATCGACAGCTTTCTATGGCTACACCTTC. Translating it yields CASSSTAFYGYTF.